These T cell receptor beta chains were read from a single sample in a study of T cell changes during pregnancy in multiple sclerosis. The assay was immunoSEQ multiplex PCR, and TCRdb's table has in-frame clones only and misses some. The sample consists of 45,000 to 55,000 clones, 80% to 90% of them appearing once. This specimen was peripheral blood, taken in the first trimester of pregnancy. The source of these receptors is a female donor with multiple sclerosis, enrolled in a pregnancy study. Both conserved end residues are part of each CDR3. The D gene is left open where the match is weak. Size tells how often a clone was seen (once, few, many) or the class of an expanded clone, and some rows leave it out.

clone_size j_call v_call d_call cdr3_aa cdr3_nt
- TRBJ2-3 TRBV9 TRBD2 CASSVVGRADTQYF TGTGCCAGCAGCGTAGTTGGGAGGGCAGATACGCAGTATTTT
once TRBJ1-2 TRBV6-5 - CASSEEPYGYTF TGTGCCAGCAGTGAAGAGCCGTATGGCTACACCTTC
once TRBJ1-2 TRBV5-1 - CASSLTGSSYGYTF TGCGCCAGCAGCTTGACAGGGAGCAGCTATGGCTACACCTTC
- TRBJ1-1 TRBV7-3 TRBD1 CASSTPTGVGTEAFF TGTGCCAGCAGCACTCCGACAGGGGTGGGTACTGAAGCTTTCTTT
- TRBJ1-1 TRBV5-1 TRBD1 CASSHTTGGLGAFF TGCGCCAGCAGCCACACTACAGGGGGCTTGGGAGCTTTCTTT
- TRBJ2-3 TRBV6-1 TRBD2 CASSRLAGEVDTQYF TGTGCCAGCAGTAGACTAGCGGGGGAGGTAGATACGCAGTATTTT
- TRBJ2-3 TRBV19 TRBD2 CASSHGGAADTQYF TGTGCCAGTTCCCACGGGGGGGCCGCAGATACGCAGTATTTT
- TRBJ2-3 TRBV7-2 - CASSLGASERDTQYF TGTGCCAGCAGCTTGGGGGCCAGCGAAAGAGATACGCAGTATTTT
- TRBJ1-1 TRBV9 - CASSGRRGGSNTEAFF TGTGCCAGCAGCGGACGGAGGGGGGGCTCCAACACTGAAGCTTTCTTT
- TRBJ2-7 TRBV28 - CASSPSFEQYF TGTGCCAGCAGTCCCTCCTTCGAGCAGTACTTC
once TRBJ2-7 TRBV14 TRBD1 CASSRDRASTYEQYF TGTGCCAGCAGCCGAGACAGGGCCTCGACCTACGAGCAGTACTTC
- TRBJ1-2 TRBV6-1 TRBD1 CASSEQGAGGGYTF TGTGCCAGCAGTGAACAGGGGGCTGGAGGTGGCTACACCTTC
once TRBJ2-1 TRBV5-1 TRBD2 CASSLVGGASYNEQFF TGCGCCAGCAGCTTGGTCGGGGGGGCTTCTTACAATGAGCAGTTCTTC
few TRBJ1-2 TRBV5-1 - CASSLPAGGQNGYTF TGCGCCAGCAGCCTACCCGCGGGCGGGCAGAATGGCTACACCTTC
- TRBJ1-4 TRBV10-1 - CASSESGEKLFF TGCGCCAGCAGTGAGTCCGGGGAAAAACTGTTTTTT
- TRBJ2-3 TRBV11-1 - CASSSALGGWDTQYF TGTGCCAGCAGCTCTGCCCTTGGCGGTTGGGATACGCAGTATTTT
medium-sized TRBJ1-2 TRBV5-4 - CASSLTSSLNYGYTF TGTGCCAGCAGCCTGACAAGCTCATTAAACTATGGCTACACCTTC
- TRBJ1-6 TRBV19 - CASRNYRKYNSPLHF TGTGCCAGTCGCAACTACAGGAAGTATAATTCACCCCTCCACTTT
- TRBJ2-5 TRBV5-6 - CASSLGGLAETQYF TGTGCCAGCAGCTTGGGGGGGCTGGCAGAGACCCAGTACTTC
- TRBJ1-6 TRBV6-6 TRBD1 CASSYTPGQYFSPLHF TGTGCCAGCAGTTACACTCCGGGACAGTATTTTTCACCCCTCCACTTT
- TRBJ2-7 TRBV6-1 - CASRPPGVRNEQYF TGTGCCAGCAGGCCCCCAGGGGTTAGAAACGAGCAGTACTTC
- TRBJ1-2 TRBV9 - CASSSPGLLPDYGYTF TGTGCCAGCAGCTCCCCCGGGTTACTCCCAGACTATGGCTACACCTTC
- TRBJ1-5 TRBV4-1 - CASSQRHLNSNQPQHF TGCGCCAGCAGCCAACGACACCTAAATAGCAATCAGCCCCAGCATTTT
- TRBJ2-2 TRBV7-2 - CASSPTDSYTGELFF TGTGCCAGCAGCCCCACGGACAGTTACACCGGGGAGCTGTTTTTT